This is a list of T cell receptor beta chains from one sample in a study of brain T cells in children with intractable seizures. Measured with immunoSEQ multiplex PCR; TCRdb has only the in-frame clones, and not every one. The sample lists approximately 77,000 clones, under 95% occurring once. The material was peripheral blood, obtained at surgery. All receptors come from a boy under two years old with tuberous sclerosis and intractable seizures. Both conserved end residues are part of each CDR3. D genes are given only for firm matches. Not all rows give a size; the values are once, few, many and, for expanded clones, a class.

size: NA
V: TRBV11-2
J: TRBJ1-1
D: NA
CDR3: CASSLGGTGGTEAFF
DNA: TGTGCCAGCAGCTTAGGTGGGACGGGGGGGACTGAAGCTTTCTTT

size: NA
V: TRBV29-1
J: TRBJ2-1
D: NA
CDR3: CSVGNFEQFF
DNA: TGCAGCGTTGGTAATTTCGAGCAGTTCTTC

size: NA
V: TRBV11-1
J: TRBJ2-7
D: NA
CDR3: CASSFRGPYEQYF
DNA: TGTGCCAGCAGCTTTCGGGGTCCCTACGAGCAGTACTTC

size: once
V: TRBV9
J: TRBJ1-1
D: NA
CDR3: CASSRRGDTEAFF
DNA: TGTGCCAGCAGCCGGCGTGGGGACACTGAAGCTTTCTTT

size: NA
V: TRBV18
J: TRBJ2-1
D: TRBD2
CDR3: CASSSETGLAGYNEQFF
DNA: TGTGCCAGCTCATCAGAGACGGGACTAGCGGGCTACAATGAGCAGTTCTTC

size: NA
V: TRBV24-1
J: TRBJ1-2
D: NA
CDR3: CATSDTDGANYGYTF
DNA: TGTGCCACCAGTGATACGGACGGAGCTAACTATGGCTACACCTTC

size: NA
V: TRBV5-1
J: TRBJ1-4
D: NA
CDR3: CASSPRGEEKLFF
DNA: TGCGCCAGCAGCCCAAGGGGAGAGGAAAAACTGTTTTTT

size: NA
V: TRBV27
J: TRBJ2-1
D: NA
CDR3: CASSLVGRAAYNEQFF
DNA: TGTGCCAGCAGTTTAGTGGGCAGGGCGGCCTACAATGAGCAGTTCTTC

size: once
V: TRBV5-5
J: TRBJ1-4
D: TRBD1
CDR3: CASSPTGVSNEKLFF
DNA: TGTGCCAGCAGCCCCACAGGGGTGTCTAATGAAAAACTGTTTTTT

size: few
V: TRBV11-2
J: TRBJ1-1
D: NA
CDR3: CASSLSIYNTEAFF
DNA: TGTGCCAGCAGCTTATCTATTTATAACACTGAAGCTTTCTTT

size: NA
V: TRBV2
J: TRBJ2-1
D: TRBD2
CDR3: CASTRRLADSYNEQFF
DNA: TGTGCCAGCACCCGGAGGCTAGCGGACTCCTACAATGAGCAGTTCTTC